Below are 8 T cell receptor beta chains sequenced from a single sample in a study of CD8 T cells in ankylosing spondylitis. TCRdb re-called the 5' RACE reads through MiXCR, storing one row per CDR3 protein. The sample consists of about 700,000 distinct CDR3 sequences, roughly 20% of them appearing once. The antigens these receptors bind are not known. General study results and limits: A TCR beta motif of eight or nine highly homologous variants seemed to mark ankylosing spondylitis blood.

Sequencing was done on a sample of blood, either unsorted or a sorted T cell fraction (not recorded which). The receptors shown here come from a male donor with ankylosing spondylitis.

The chain is built from TRBV19 and TRBJ1-1, with TRBD1 matching over 9 bases. The CDR3 has 13 amino acids. Unmatched junction bases numbered 6, after V lost 9 bases and J lost 4 bases. Looked up from germline, CDR1 is LNHDA and CDR2 is SQIVND (reference sequence). CDR3: CASEGTGSTEAFF. The DNA of the CDR3 is TGTGCCAGCGAAGGGACAGGGAGCACTGAAGCTTTCTTT.

This clonotype was seen more than once but under ten times. This rearrangement joins TRBV28 to TRBJ2-1; 12 nucleotides agree with TRBD2. Germline lookup yields CDR1 MDHEN and CDR2 SYDVKM. V trimming: 6 bases; J trimming: 0 bases; junction bases outside the gene matches: 9. The length of the CDR3 is 18 residues. CDR3 sequence: CASSYGLAGPYSYNEQFF. The DNA of the CDR3 is TGTGCCAGCAGCTACGGACTAGCGGGACCCTACTCCTACAATGAGCAGTTCTTC.

This clonotype has a handful of counts. This rearrangement joins TRBV4-1 to TRBJ1-5; D gene unclear. CDR3 length equals 16 residues. V shed 0 bases and J shed 9 bases, with 18 bases lying between them. Germline values: CDR1 MGHRA, CDR2 YSYEKL. As DNA, the CDR3 is TGCGCCAGCAGCCAAGATCCAACTAGGGCCGGTTGGCCCCAGCATTTT. Encoded protein: CASSQDPTRAGWPQHF.

This clonotype was counted between two and nine times. The chain couples TRBV3-1 to TRBJ2-7, with 9 bases fitting TRBD2. CDR3 size: 16 residues. The germline V gene has CDR1 LGHDT and CDR2 YNNKEL (reference sequence). With V trimmed by 4 bases and J by 4 bases, 11 bases remained unmatched. CDR3 in amino acids: CASSPLLAGSSYEQYF. In nucleotides, the CDR3 is TGTGCCAGCAGCCCCCTCCTAGCGGGATCATCATACGAGCAGTACTTC.

This clonotype was observed at least ten times. The V call is TRBV10-2, the J call TRBJ2-7, with 8 bases aligning to TRBD2. V gave up 10 bases and J gave up 4 bases; unmatched junction bases: 3. CDR1 is WSHSY and CDR2 is SAAADI in the germline V gene. The CDR3 length is 11 residues. The CDR3 sequence is CATRGGYEQYF. The CDR3 DNA reads as TGCGCCACACGGGGGGGATACGAGCAGTACTTC.

The sample holds a few counts of this clonotype. This chain connects TRBV6-1 to TRBJ2-7; 7 bases line up with TRBD2. V shed 5 bases, J shed 1 base, and the junction held 5 bases outside the gene matches. Germline-derived CDR1 and CDR2 are MNHNS and SASEGT. The CDR3 has 14 residues. The CDR3 reads CASSPGLTSYEQYF. As DNA, the CDR3 is TGTGCCAGCAGTCCGGGACTAACATCCTACGAGCAGTACTTC.

The genes are TRBV12-3 or TRBV12-4 and TRBJ2-1; TRBD2 agrees at 14 bases. V gave up 6 bases and J gave up 8 bases; unmatched junction bases: 15. This CDR3 spans 18 amino acids. The CDR3 loop is CASSPGRPTSGRGDEQFF. As DNA, the CDR3 is TGTGCCAGCAGCCCTGGCCGTCCGACTAGCGGGAGGGGGGATGAGCAGTTCTTC.

The genes are TRBV27 and TRBJ2-1, with 10 bases aligning to TRBD1. The V segment lost 3 bases and the J segment 8 bases; nucleotides outside the gene matches: 1. Germline CDR1 MNHEY, CDR2 SMNVEV (reference sequence). This CDR3 is 13 amino acids long. The CDR3 region has the DNA TGTGCCAGCAGTTTCGACAGGGGGCATGAGCAGTTCTTC. Its translation: CASSFDRGHEQFF.